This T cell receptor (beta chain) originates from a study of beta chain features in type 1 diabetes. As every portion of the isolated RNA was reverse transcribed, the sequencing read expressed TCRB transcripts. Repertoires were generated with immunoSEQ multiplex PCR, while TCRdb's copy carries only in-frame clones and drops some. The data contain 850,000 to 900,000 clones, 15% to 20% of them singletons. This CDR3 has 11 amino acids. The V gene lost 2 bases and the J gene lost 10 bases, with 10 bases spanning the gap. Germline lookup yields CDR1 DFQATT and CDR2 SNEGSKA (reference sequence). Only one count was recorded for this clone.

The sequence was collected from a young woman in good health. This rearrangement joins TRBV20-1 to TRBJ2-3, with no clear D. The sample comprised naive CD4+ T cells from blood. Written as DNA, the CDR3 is TGCAGTGCTAGAAATTTAATAGCGCAGTATTTT. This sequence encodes CSARNLIAQYF.